These 9 T cell receptor beta chains came from one sample sequenced in a study of T cells after yellow fever vaccination. TCRdb redid the calling of the 5' RACE reads with MiXCR, one entry per CDR3 protein. The repertoire holds almost 600,000 distinct CDR3 sequences, with roughly 12% as singletons. The starting material was PBMCs, obtained on the day of the yellow fever booster vaccination. These receptors came from a man aged 30-40 years who received the YFV17D yellow fever vaccine.

The gene calls are TRBV6-1 and TRBJ2-3, with no clear D. V was pared by 7 bases and J by 6 bases, with 17 bases between. CDR1 and CDR2 (germline): MNHNS, SASEGT. CDR3 length equals 14 residues. The chain's CDR3 is CASKPNNPGDTQYF. CDR3 in DNA: TGTGCCAGCAAGCCAAACAACCCTGGGGATACGCAGTATTTT.

V gene TRBV28 combines with J gene TRBJ2-7, with no clear D. The CDR3 contains 15 residues. Germline loops: CDR1 MDHEN, CDR2 SYDVKM. V lost 5 bases and J 1 base, leaving 15 bases between the germline ends. Here the CDR3 reads CASSLPKWNSYEQYF. CDR3 DNA: TGTGCCAGCAGTCTCCCTAAGTGGAATTCCTACGAGCAGTACTTC.

This clonotype came up a few times. V is TRBV5-4 and J is TRBJ1-6; 9 nucleotides line up with TRBD1. CDR1 is SGHNT, CDR2 YYREEE, per germline (reference sequence). The CDR3 runs to 14 residues. Trimming took 3 bases from V and 8 from J; bases not matched to a gene: 3. The CDR3 DNA sequence: TGTGCCAGCAGCTCTACAGGGGGCGATTCACCCCTCCACTTT. Its protein is CASSSTGGDSPLHF.

This chain uses TRBV11-2 with TRBJ2-7; the D gene is possibly TRBD1 (5 bases). This CDR3 contains 14 residues. Between the trimmed V and J ends, which lost 4 bases and 3 bases, there was a span of 13 bases. Germline CDR1 and CDR2: SGHAT and FQNNGV. CDR3 residues: CASSSLSDNYEQYF. DNA for the CDR3: TGTGCCAGCAGCTCACTCTCGGACAACTACGAGCAGTACTTC.

This clonotype was observed many times. The CDR3 DNA is TGTGCCAGCAGCTTAGTACGGGGGGGGAACACTGAAGCTTTCTTT. This codes for CASSLVRGGNTEAFF. The J gene is TRBJ1-1, the V gene TRBV7-9, with TRBD1 as a possible D gene (5 bases). Germline CDR1 SEHNR, CDR2 FQNEAQ (reference sequence). Trimming cost V 1 base and J 1 base, with 10 bases left between them. This CDR3 contains 15 residues.

This clonotype has a handful of counts. The rearrangement joins TRBV6-2 or TRBV6-3 to TRBJ2-4; 9 bases agree with TRBD1. The CDR3 spans 13 residues. Germline V CDR1 and CDR2: MNHEY, SVGEGT. This CDR3 is CATKPGTGNIQYF. The CDR3 region has the DNA TGTGCAACCAAGCCGGGGACAGGGAACATTCAGTACTTC.

A few counts support this clonotype. J is TRBJ2-4 and V is TRBV7-9, with 9 bases aligning to TRBD1. The CDR3 covers 15 residues. With 6 bases clipped from V and 3 bases from J, the junction kept 6 bases outside the gene matches. CDR1 is SEHNR, CDR2 FQNEAQ, per germline (reference sequence). The CDR3 region is CASSLGQGGKNIQYF. Here the CDR3 DNA reads TGTGCCAGCAGTCTGGGACAGGGAGGCAAAAACATTCAGTACTTC.

The CDR3 spells CASKGGNSYEQYF. The CDR3 DNA follows: TGTGCCAGCAAAGGCGGGAATTCCTACGAGCAGTACTTC. This chain links TRBV6-1 with TRBJ2-7, with D tentatively TRBD2 (6 bases). V was trimmed by 7 bases and J by 1 base, leaving 11 bases between them. CDR1 is MNHNS and CDR2 is SASEGT in the germline V gene. The CDR3 contains 13 residues.

This sequence joins TRBV18 and TRBJ1-6; possible D gene TRBD1, 6 bases. The CDR3 extends over 15 amino acids. Trimming removed 0 bases at V and 9 bases at J, with 12 bases between. Germline V gene lookup returns CDR1 KGHSH and CDR2 LQKENI. The CDR3 region is CASSPPSGGGSPLHF. CDR3 coding DNA: TGTGCCAGCTCACCACCGTCCGGGGGCGGTTCACCCCTCCACTTT.